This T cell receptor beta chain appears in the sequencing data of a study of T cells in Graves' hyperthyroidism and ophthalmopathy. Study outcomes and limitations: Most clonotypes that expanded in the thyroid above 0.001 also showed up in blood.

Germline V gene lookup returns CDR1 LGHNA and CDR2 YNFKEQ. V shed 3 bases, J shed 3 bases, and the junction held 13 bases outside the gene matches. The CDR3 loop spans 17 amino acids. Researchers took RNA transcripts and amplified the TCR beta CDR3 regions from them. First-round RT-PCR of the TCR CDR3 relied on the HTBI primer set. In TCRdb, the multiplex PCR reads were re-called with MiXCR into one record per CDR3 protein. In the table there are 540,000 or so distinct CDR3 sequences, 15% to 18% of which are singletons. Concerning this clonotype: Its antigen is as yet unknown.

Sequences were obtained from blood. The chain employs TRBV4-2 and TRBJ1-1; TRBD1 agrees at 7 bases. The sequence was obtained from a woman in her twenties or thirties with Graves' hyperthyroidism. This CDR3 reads CASSQRAGGGSDTEAFF. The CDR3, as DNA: TGTGCCAGCAGCCAGAGGGCAGGGGGGGGTTCTGACACTGAAGCTTTCTTT.